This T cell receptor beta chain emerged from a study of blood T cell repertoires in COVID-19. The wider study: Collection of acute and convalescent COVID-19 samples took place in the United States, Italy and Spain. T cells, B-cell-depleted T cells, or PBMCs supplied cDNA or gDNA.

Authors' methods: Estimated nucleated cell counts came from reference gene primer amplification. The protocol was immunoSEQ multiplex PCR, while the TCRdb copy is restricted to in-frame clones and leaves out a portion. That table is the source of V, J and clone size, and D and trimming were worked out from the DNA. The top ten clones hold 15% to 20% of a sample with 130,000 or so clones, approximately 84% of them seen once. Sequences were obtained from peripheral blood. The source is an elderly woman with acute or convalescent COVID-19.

CDR3 DNA sequence: TGTGCCATCAGTGAGTCGCCGGGACTCGTGCAGTTCTTC. It encodes CAISESPGLVQFF. The chain couples TRBV10-3 to TRBJ2-1, with D maybe TRBD2 (6 bases). V lost 0 bases, J lost 12 bases, and 12 bases lay in between. The CDR3 has 13 residues. Per the germline V gene, CDR1 is ENHRY and CDR2 is SYGVKD.